This T cell receptor beta chain was sequenced during a study of CD8 T cells in ankylosing spondylitis. General study points: Fewer than ten highly homologous variants made up a TCR beta motif, and this motif appeared characteristic of ankylosing spondylitis blood. Reports of some motif variants in reactive arthritis synovial fluid and blood predate this one. Reportedly, significant enrichment of disease-linked clones occurred in matched ankylosing spondylitis synovial fluid. The authors found the disease-linked clones to be CD8+ and relatively rare in peripheral blood.

One entry per CDR3 protein, called by TCRdb with MiXCR from the 5' RACE reads. The sample has about 750,000 distinct CDR3 sequences; roughly 19% are singletons. Germline assignment: CDR1 DFQATT and CDR2 SNEGSKA (reference sequence). The CDR3 totals 13 residues. About this clonotype: As yet, its antigen is unknown. At one end, the junction sequence differs from germline, possibly due to a read error.

This clonotype was sampled from a male donor with ankylosing spondylitis. The V gene is TRBV20-1, the J gene TRBJ2-5, with 8 bases that match TRBD2. The material sequenced was blood, either unsorted or a sorted T cell fraction (not recorded which). Here the CDR3 DNA reads TGCAGTGCTAGACAAGCGGGAGTGGAGACCCAGTCCTTC. Its translation: CSARQAGVETQSF.